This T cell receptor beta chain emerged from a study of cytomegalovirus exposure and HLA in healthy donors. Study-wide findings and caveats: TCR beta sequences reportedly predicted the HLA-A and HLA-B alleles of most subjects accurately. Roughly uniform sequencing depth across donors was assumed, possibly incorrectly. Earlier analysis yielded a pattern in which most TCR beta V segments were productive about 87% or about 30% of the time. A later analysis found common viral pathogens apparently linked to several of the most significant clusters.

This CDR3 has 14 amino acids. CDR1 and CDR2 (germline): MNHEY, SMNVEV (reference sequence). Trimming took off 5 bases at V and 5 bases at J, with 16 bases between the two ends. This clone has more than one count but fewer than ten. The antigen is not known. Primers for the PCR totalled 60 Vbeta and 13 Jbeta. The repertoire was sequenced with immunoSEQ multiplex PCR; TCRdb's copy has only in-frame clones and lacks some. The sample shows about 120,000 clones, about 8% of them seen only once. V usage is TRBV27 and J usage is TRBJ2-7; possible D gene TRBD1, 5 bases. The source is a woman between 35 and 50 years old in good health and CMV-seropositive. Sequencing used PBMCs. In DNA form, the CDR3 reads TGTGCCAGCAGTCTGCAGGGAACTATTAACGAGCAGTACTTC. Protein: CASSLQGTINEQYF.